This T cell receptor beta chain was sequenced for a study of preoperative IRX-2 immunotherapy in early breast cancer. This CDR3 has 13 residues. The V gene lost 6 bases and the J gene lost 7 bases, with 12 bases spanning the gap. The V gene's germline CDR1 is LGHNT and CDR2 FRNRAP. The protocol was immunoSEQ multiplex PCR, while the TCRdb copy is restricted to in-frame clones and leaves out a portion. The sample records some 5,900 clones, 55% to 80% being singletons. Treatment described: preoperative locoregional IRX-2 cytokine immunotherapy. The rearrangement joins TRBV12-5 to TRBJ1-4, with D perhaps matching TRBD1 (5 bases). Source: tumor tissue, taken before IRX-2 immunotherapy. The sequence was obtained from a human donor with breast cancer. This chain's CDR3 is CASGTRGIEKLFF. The CDR3 DNA reads as TGTGCTAGTGGAACGAGGGGTATTGAAAAACTGTTTTTT.